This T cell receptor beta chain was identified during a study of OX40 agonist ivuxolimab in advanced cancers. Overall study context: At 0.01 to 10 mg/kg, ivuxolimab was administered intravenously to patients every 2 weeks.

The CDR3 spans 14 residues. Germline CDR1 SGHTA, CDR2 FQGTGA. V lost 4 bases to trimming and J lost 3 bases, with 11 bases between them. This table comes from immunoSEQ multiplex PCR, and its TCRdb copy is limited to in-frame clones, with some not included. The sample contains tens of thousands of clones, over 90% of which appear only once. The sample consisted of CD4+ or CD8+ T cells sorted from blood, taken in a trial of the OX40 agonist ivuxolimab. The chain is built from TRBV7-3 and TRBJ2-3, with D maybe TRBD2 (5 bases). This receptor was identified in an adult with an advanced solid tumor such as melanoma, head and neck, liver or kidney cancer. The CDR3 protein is CASSSTKGTDTQYF. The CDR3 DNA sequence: TGTGCCAGCAGCTCGACTAAGGGAACAGATACGCAGTATTTT.